These 8 T cell receptor beta chains came from one sample sequenced in a study of blood T cell repertoires in COVID-19. The repertoire was sequenced with immunoSEQ multiplex PCR; TCRdb's copy has only in-frame clones and lacks some. The sample consists of 280,000 or so clones, about 91% of them appearing once. Sequencing was carried out using peripheral blood. The origin of the receptors is a woman in her fifties or sixties with acute or convalescent COVID-19.

The chain carries TRBV5-1 and TRBJ1-1, with 8 bases fitting TRBD1. Trimming took 5 bases from V and 6 from J; bases not matched to a gene: 6. This CDR3 spans 13 amino acids. Germline values: CDR1 SGHRS, CDR2 YFSETQ. CDR3 DNA sequence: TGCGCCAGCAGTCAGGACAGGGTGGCTGAAGCTTTCTTT. Translating it yields CASSQDRVAEAFF. Together with reference TRBV5-1 and TRBJ1-1, the CDR3 gives the full variable domain: KAGVTQTPRYLIKTRGQQVTLSCSPISGHRSVSWYQQTPGQGLQFLFEYFSETQRNKGNFPGRFSGRQFSNSRSEMNVSTLELGDSALYLCASSQDRVAEAFFGQGTRLTVV.

Remarks on this clone: At the DNA level, this CDR3 is encoded by other sequences in the same sample as well. This chain uses TRBV5-5 with TRBJ2-7; 10 nucleotides match TRBD1. Germline assignment: CDR1 SGHKS and CDR2 YYEKEE (reference sequence). V was pared by 4 bases and J by 3 bases, with 4 bases of the junction left unmatched. There are 14 residues in the CDR3. The CDR3 sequence: CASSPGQGSYEQYF. CDR3 nucleotides: TGTGCCAGCAGCCCGGGACAGGGGAGCTACGAGCAGTACTTC.

The chain is built from TRBV7-3 and TRBJ2-3; 8 bases agree with TRBD1. With V trimmed by 4 bases and J by 2 bases, 8 bases remained unmatched. Germline V gene sequence: CDR1 SGHTA, CDR2 FQGTGA. The CDR3 loop spans 16 amino acids. In nucleotides, the CDR3 is TGTGCCAGCAGCTCGTGGACAGGGCCTAACACAGATACGCAGTATTTT. Amino acids: CASSSWTGPNTDTQYF. Looking up the rest from reference TRBV7-3 and TRBJ2-3 gives the full variable domain: GAGVSQTPSNKVTEKGKYVELRCDPISGHTALYWYRQSLGQGPEFLIYFQGTGAADDSGLPNDRFFAVRPEGSVSTLKIQRTERGDSAVYLCASSSWTGPNTDTQYFGPGTRLTVL.

V is TRBV13 and J is TRBJ1-1; no clear D gene. V lost 5 bases and J 1 base, leaving 17 bases between the germline ends. Germline CDR1 is PRHDT and CDR2 is FYEKMQ (reference sequence). The length of the CDR3 is 16 residues. CDR3 coding DNA: TGTGCCAGCAGCATCCCCGGGTGGCCCGAGAACACTGAAGCTTTCTTT. As protein: CASSIPGWPENTEAFF.

The chain recombines TRBV11-3 with TRBJ2-2; D might be TRBD2 (5 bases). The germline gives CDR1 SGHNT, CDR2 YENEEA. This CDR3 has 14 amino acids. V was clipped by 3 bases and J by 1 base, with 6 bases between them. CDR3 loop: CASSFSGNTGELFF. DNA for the CDR3: TGTGCCAGCAGCTTCAGCGGGAACACCGGGGAGCTGTTTTTT.

The V and J genes are TRBV4-1 and TRBJ1-6; no clear D. The length of the CDR3 is 15 residues. V lost 7 bases, J lost 7 bases, and 17 bases lay in between. Germline-derived CDR1 and CDR2 are MGHRA and YSYEKL. Here the CDR3 DNA reads TGCGCCAGCACCCCGGCCATCTGGGCGAATTCACCCCTCCACTTT. This encodes CASTPAIWANSPLHF.

This clone was recorded once. The chain uses TRBV18 and TRBJ2-5, with 10 bases aligning to TRBD1. With V trimmed by 3 bases and J by 4 bases, 2 bases remained unmatched. The CDR3 spans 14 residues. The germline gives CDR1 KGHSH, CDR2 LQKENI. The CDR3 sequence is CASSPGQGIETQYF. In nucleotides, the CDR3 is TGTGCCAGCTCACCGGGACAGGGGATAGAGACCCAGTACTTC.

The DNA for the CDR3 is TGTGCCAGCAACAGACCAGGGTCGAACACTGAAGCTTTCTTT. It encodes CASNRPGSNTEAFF. The V call is TRBV9, the J call TRBJ1-1, with D perhaps TRBD1 (5 bases). V was cut by 6 bases and J by 1 base, with 13 bases left in between. The CDR3 sequence is 14 residues long. Germline CDR1 and CDR2: SGDLS and YYNGEE.